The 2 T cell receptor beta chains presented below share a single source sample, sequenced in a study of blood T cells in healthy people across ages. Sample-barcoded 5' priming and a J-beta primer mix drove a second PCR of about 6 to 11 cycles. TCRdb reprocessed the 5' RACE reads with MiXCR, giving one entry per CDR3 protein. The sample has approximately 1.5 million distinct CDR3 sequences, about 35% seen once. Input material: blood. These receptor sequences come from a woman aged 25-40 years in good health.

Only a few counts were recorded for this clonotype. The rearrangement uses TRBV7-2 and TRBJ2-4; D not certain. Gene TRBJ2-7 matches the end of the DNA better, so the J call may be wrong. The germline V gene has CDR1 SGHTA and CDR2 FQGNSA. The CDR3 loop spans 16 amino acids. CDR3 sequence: CASSLNWNLRAYEQYF. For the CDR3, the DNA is TGTGCCAGCAGCTTAAATTGGAACTTACGAGCCTACGAGCAGTACTTC.

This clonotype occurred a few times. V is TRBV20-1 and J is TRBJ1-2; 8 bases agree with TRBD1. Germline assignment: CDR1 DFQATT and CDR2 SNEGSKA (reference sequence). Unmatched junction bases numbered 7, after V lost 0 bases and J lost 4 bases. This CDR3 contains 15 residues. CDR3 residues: CSARDRSGGVYGYTF. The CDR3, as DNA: TGCAGTGCTAGAGATCGGTCAGGGGGCGTCTATGGCTACACCTTC.